Listed below are T cell receptor beta chains from one sample, sequenced in a study of PD-L1 blockade in urothelial cancer. The data were produced by immunoSEQ multiplex PCR, yet TCRdb's version contains in-frame clones alone and is incomplete. The table has under 45,000 clones, about 79% seen once; the top ten hold around 20%. The sample consisted of PBMCs, taken around atezolizumab (anti-PD-L1) treatment. All receptors come from a man between 60 and 70 years old with urothelial cancer. The CDR3 runs from the conserved cysteine through the conserved F or W. D genes are given only for firm matches. Size is omitted from some rows. Given values are once, few, many or a class for expanded clones.

>TRBJ2-1|TRBV29-1|.|TRBD1
TGCAGCGGAAACGACAGGGGCGATGAGCAGTTCTTC
CSGNDRGDEQFF
>TRBJ2-2|TRBV2|.|.
TGTGCCAGCAGTGGACAGATTAGGAACACCGGGGAGCTGTTTTTT
CASSGQIRNTGELFF
>TRBJ2-3|TRBV28|.|TRBD1
TGTGCCAGCAGGGGGGGATGGACAGGGGACAACGCAGATACGCAGTATTTT
CASRGGWTGDNADTQYF
>TRBJ2-5|TRBV7-2|once|TRBD1
TGTGCCAGCAGCTTAGCGCAGGGGGCGCTGAACCAAGAGACCCAGTACTTC
CASSLAQGALNQETQYF
>TRBJ2-1|TRBV6-6|.|TRBD2
TGTGCCAGCACCTCCCCCCAGCGGGGGGGCTATGAGCAGTTCTTC
CASTSPQRGGYEQFF
>TRBJ2-2|TRBV30|.|TRBD1
TGTGCCTGGAGTTCTGGGACAGGGTTGGACGGGGAGCTGTTTTTT
CAWSSGTGLDGELFF
>TRBJ2-1|TRBV4-1|few|TRBD2
TGCGCCAGCAGCCAAGGTGCTAGCGGGGGATCCCCCTACAATGAGCAGTTCTTC
CASSQGASGGSPYNEQFF
>TRBJ2-1|TRBV30|.|TRBD2
TGTGCCTGGAGCACGGGACTACCCCGGGCACATGAGCAGTTCTTC
CAWSTGLPRAHEQFF
>TRBJ2-7|TRBV2|.|.
TGTGCCAGCAGGGACCAGGGGTTGTCCCACGAGCAGTACTTC
CASRDQGLSHEQYF
>TRBJ2-6|TRBV5-6|.|TRBD1
TGTGCCAGCAGCCGGGACAGGGGGAGCTCTGGGGCCAACGTCCTGACTTTC
CASSRDRGSSGANVLTF
>TRBJ1-2|TRBV7-6|.|TRBD1
TGTGCCAGCAGCTTAGGACAAGGCAGGGGGCATCTCTATGGCTACACCTTC
CASSLGQGRGHLYGYTF
>TRBJ1-5|TRBV28|once|.
TGTGCCAGCAGTTCGTTACGTCGGGGGGACAATCAGCCCCAGCATTTT
CASSSLRRGDNQPQHF
>TRBJ2-7|TRBV4-1|.|TRBD1
TGCGCCAGCAGCCAAGCGAGGGGGACAGGGTCCGAGCAGTACTTC
CASSQARGTGSEQYF
>TRBJ2-1|TRBV4-2|.|TRBD2
TGTGCCAGCAGCGTACGACTAGCGGGGGGGCCAAATGAGCAGTTCTTC
CASSVRLAGGPNEQFF
>TRBJ2-7|TRBV5-6|once|TRBD1
TGTGCCAGCAGCTACCGGGACAGGGGATACGAGCAGTACTTC
CASSYRDRGYEQYF
>TRBJ1-2|TRBV28|.|.
TGTGCCAGCAGTCTCCCCCTAGGGGTTGGCTACACCTTC
CASSLPLGVGYTF
>TRBJ1-1|TRBV19|.|TRBD1
TGTGCCAGTAGTTTGACAGGGACGACTGAAGCTTTCTTT
CASSLTGTTEAFF
>TRBJ2-7|TRBV19|once|TRBD1
TGTGCCAGTTCCGGGACAGGGGGCAACGAGCAGTACTTC
CASSGTGGNEQYF
>TRBJ2-5|TRBV13|few|TRBD1
TGTGCCAGCAGCTCCTCTCGACAGGGGGGGGCAGAGACCCAGTACTTC
CASSSSRQGGAETQYF
>TRBJ2-7|TRBV28|.|.
TGTGCTAGCAGTAGGGGTGGGGAGCAGTACTTC
CASSRGGEQYF
>TRBJ2-4|TRBV28|.|TRBD1
TGTGCCAGCAGTATTACCGGGACAGGGGCGAACATTCAGTACTTC
CASSITGTGANIQYF
>TRBJ1-1|TRBV5-4|.|.
TGTGCCAGCAGCTTGGAGGCGGCGAACACTGAAGCTTTCTTT
CASSLEAANTEAFF
>TRBJ2-2|TRBV5-1|once|.
TGCGCCAGCCGCCGGGTGTCGGACACCGGGGAGCTGTTTTTT
CASRRVSDTGELFF
>TRBJ2-7|TRBV28|few|.
TGTGCCAGCAGTGGACACACAAGCCCCTACGAGCAGTACTTC
CASSGHTSPYEQYF
>TRBJ2-7|TRBV2|once|TRBD1
TGTGCCAGCGGCCGGGACAGGGGGGGATACGAGCAGTACTTC
CASGRDRGGYEQYF
>TRBJ2-7|TRBV9|.|.
TGTGCCAGCAGCACCCAACCTACTACCTACGAGCAGTACTTC
CASSTQPTTYEQYF
>TRBJ2-7|TRBV5-1|.|TRBD2
TGCGCCAGCAGCTCCTGGGCTAGCGGGGGGCCAGCTGAGCAGTACTTC
CASSSWASGGPAEQYF
>TRBJ1-4|TRBV4-2|.|.
TGTGCCAGCAGCCGCCCATCCCGGGGTACTAATGAAAAACTGTTTTTT
CASSRPSRGTNEKLFF
>TRBJ2-5|TRBV7-9|.|TRBD2
TGTGCCAGCAGCTACGGATATAATAGCGGGGGCACACCCGAGACCCAGTACTTC
CASSYGYNSGGTPETQYF
>TRBJ1-4|TRBV15|.|TRBD1
TGTGCCACCGGACGAAGAGGGGGCGCAGGCGAAAAACTGTTTTTT
CATGRRGGAGEKLFF